The 28 T cell receptor beta chains in this list originate from one sample, sequenced in a study of CD8+CD57+ T cells in acquired aplastic anemia. According to the study, genomic DNA was the template for TCR beta VDJ and CDR3 profiling. TCRdb reprocessed the reads with MiXCR, giving one entry per CDR3 protein. The table has about 220,000 distinct CDR3 sequences, roughly 33% seen once; the top ten hold roughly 1.1%. The source material was sorted CD4+, CD8+, or CD8+CD57+ T cells (not recorded which) from PBMCs. The receptor source for this set is a human donor in good health, serving as a control.

This clonotype was detected many times. This chain uses TRBV12-3 or TRBV12-4 with TRBJ2-5, with 9 bases matching TRBD1. The CDR3 extends over 16 amino acids. Losses at the gene ends were 5 bases for V and 5 bases for J; bases not matched to a gene: 12. The CDR3 region is CASSTTRTGAGETQYF. The DNA of the CDR3 is TGTGCCAGCAGTACGACACGGACAGGGGCGGGGGAGACCCAGTACTTC.

This clonotype was seen repeatedly, ten times or more. V usage is TRBV15 and J usage is TRBJ2-5; no definite D call. The CDR3 contains 14 residues. CDR1 LNHNV and CDR2 YYDKDF come from the germline V gene (reference sequence). Trimming pared 0 bases from V and 5 bases from J, leaving 10 bases between. CDR3 amino acids: CATSRDTVRETQYF. The CDR3 nucleotides read TGTGCCACCAGCAGAGACACCGTTCGGGAGACCCAGTACTTC. The variable domain in full, completed from reference TRBV15 and TRBJ2-5, reads DAMVIQNPRYQVTQFGKPVTLSCSQTLNHNVMYWYQQKSSQAPKLLFHYYDKDFNNEADTPDNFQSRRPNTSFCFLDIRSPGLGDTAMYLCATSRDTVRETQYFGPGTRLLVL.

J is TRBJ2-3 and V is TRBV9, with 9 bases that match TRBD1. There are 16 residues in the CDR3. Germline loops: CDR1 SGDLS, CDR2 YYNGEE. J lost 0 bases, V lost 1 base, and 3 bases had no gene match. The CDR3 DNA follows: TGTGCCAGCAGCGTAACCGGGACAGGGAGCACAGATACGCAGTATTTT. Translating it yields CASSVTGTGSTDTQYF.

Of note for this clonotype: A much bigger clone sits one base away, suggesting this may be a read error. The CDR3 loop reads CSARDVGLAGALGGEAQYF. The CDR3 bases are TGCAGTGCTAGAGATGTAGGACTAGCGGGTGCCCTCGGTGGGGAGGCCCAGTACTTC. The V gene is TRBV20-1, the J gene TRBJ2-5; the match to TRBD2 covers 11 bases. The CDR3 is made up of 19 amino acids. The junction had 21 bases not matched to a gene; V was cut back by 0 bases and J by 9 bases. CDR1 is DFQATT, CDR2 SNEGSKA, per germline (reference sequence).

V usage is TRBV2 and J usage is TRBJ1-1; D ambiguous. V lost 4 bases and J lost 0, with 12 bases in between. This CDR3 is 15 amino acids long. Germline V CDR1 and CDR2: SNHLY, FYNNEI. The chain's CDR3 is CASSGGEGMNTEAFF. The CDR3 DNA follows: TGTGCCAGCAGTGGAGGCGAGGGTATGAACACTGAAGCTTTCTTT.

The table lists this clonotype with many counts. The CDR3 sequence is CASSKRQGLEQYF. The CDR3 bases are TGTGCCAGCAGCAAGCGACAGGGTTTGGAGCAGTACTTC. V usage is TRBV12-3 or TRBV12-4 and J usage is TRBJ2-7, with 7 bases lining up with TRBD1. J lost 7 bases, V lost 6 bases, and 9 bases had no gene match. The CDR3 has 13 amino acids.

V usage is TRBV11-2 and J usage is TRBJ2-1, with D perhaps matching TRBD2 (6 bases). Germline values: CDR1 SGHAT, CDR2 FQNNGV. The V end was cut by 5 bases, the J end by 5 bases, with 22 bases between. This CDR3 contains 17 residues. CDR3 residues: CASSPQAINRGNNEQFF. The CDR3 DNA reads as TGTGCCAGCAGCCCACAAGCCATCAATCGGGGGAACAATGAGCAGTTCTTC.

Details on this clonotype: A read error may explain this, as a much larger clone is one base away. The CDR3 region has the DNA TGTGCCAGCAGCACATGGTATGAGCAGTTCTTC. Its translation is CASSTWYEQFF. The chain couples TRBV7-4 to TRBJ2-1; the D is unclear. V shed 5 bases and J shed 8 bases, with 7 bases lying between them. The CDR3 runs to 11 residues. Germline V gene lookup returns CDR1 SGHVT and CDR2 SQSDAQ.

Only a few counts were recorded for this clonotype. This sequence joins TRBV9 and TRBJ2-7, with 10 positions matching TRBD2. The V segment lost 3 bases and the J segment 2 bases; nucleotides outside the gene matches: 8. The CDR3 runs to 16 residues. The germline CDR1 and CDR2 sequences are SGDLS and YYNGEE. CDR3 residues: CASSGQAGGPPYEQYF. CDR3 in DNA: TGTGCCAGCAGCGGGCAAGCGGGAGGGCCCCCCTACGAGCAGTACTTC.

This clonotype has more than one count but fewer than ten. V gene TRBV18 combines with J gene TRBJ1-5; 9 bases map to TRBD1. Germline V gene data show CDR1 as KGHSH and CDR2 as LQKENI. The CDR3 consists of 15 residues. With V trimmed by 2 bases and J by 6 bases, 5 bases remained unmatched. This chain's CDR3 is CASSPGTGLPQPQHF. The CDR3 nucleotides read TGTGCCAGCTCACCAGGGACAGGGCTTCCTCAGCCCCAGCATTTT.

This clonotype has at least ten counts. The V call is TRBV9, the J call TRBJ2-7; 8 nucleotides match TRBD1. CDR3 length equals 16 residues. V gave up 0 bases and J gave up 2 bases; unmatched junction bases: 7. Germline CDR1 is SGDLS and CDR2 is YYNGEE. The CDR3 reads CASSVAGQGFTYEQYF. The CDR3 nucleotides read TGTGCCAGCAGCGTAGCTGGACAGGGCTTCACCTACGAGCAGTACTTC.

This chain links TRBV29-1 with TRBJ1-6; a weak D match, TRBD1 (6 bases). V was trimmed by 8 bases and J by 9 bases, leaving 23 bases between them. The CDR3 is made up of 15 amino acids. The germline gives CDR1 SQVTM, CDR2 ANQGSEA. Here the CDR3 DNA reads TGCAGCAGTTCGGGACTGGGGGGCTACTTTTCACCCCTCCACTTT. Translation gives CSSSGLGGYFSPLHF.

This clonotype was detected ten times or more. The genes are TRBV7-6 and TRBJ1-2, with D possibly being TRBD1 (6 bases). Germline assignment: CDR1 SGHVS and CDR2 FNYEAQ. The CDR3 is made up of 12 amino acids. V was pared by 5 bases and J by 8 bases, with 12 bases between. The CDR3 here is CASSPWQGGYTF. CDR3 sequence (DNA): TGTGCCAGCAGCCCCTGGCAGGGGGGCTACACCTTC.

This chain connects TRBV7-9 to TRBJ1-2; 8 nucleotides match TRBD1. J was trimmed by 6 bases and V by 6 bases; bases with no gene match: 6. CDR3 length: 13 residues. CDR1 and CDR2 (germline): SEHNR, FQNEAQ (reference sequence). CDR3 DNA: TGTGCCAGCAGTTCCGGGACAGGCAATGGCTACACCTTC. Translated, it gives CASSSGTGNGYTF.

This clonotype has at least ten counts. The chain is built from TRBV2 and TRBJ2-5; D possibly uses TRBD1 or TRBD2 (5 bases each). CDR1 SNHLY and CDR2 FYNNEI come from the germline V gene. V lost 3 bases and J lost 7, with 9 bases in between. The CDR3 sequence is 12 residues long. The CDR3 sequence: CASSEGERTQYF. The CDR3, as DNA: TGTGCCAGCAGTGAGGGGGAACGGACCCAGTACTTC.

V usage is TRBV11-1 and J usage is TRBJ2-3; a possible D gene is TRBD2 (5 bases). The ends were cut back, 5 bases at V and 4 bases at J, with 13 bases in the middle. The CDR3 length is 14 residues. CDR1 SGHAT and CDR2 FQDESV come from the germline V gene (reference sequence). CDR3 residues: CASSMQSGADTQYF. Here the CDR3 DNA reads TGTGCCAGCAGCATGCAGTCCGGGGCAGATACGCAGTATTTT.

This clonotype was found many times. The chain joins TRBV7-2 to TRBJ1-2; TRBD1 might be the D (5 bases). CDR1 and CDR2 from the germline V gene are SGHTA and FQGNSA. The CDR3 is 12 amino acids. V lost 4 bases, J lost 7 bases, and 10 bases lay in between. CDR3 residues: CASSSQGFGYTF. In DNA form, the CDR3 reads TGTGCCAGCAGCTCCCAGGGTTTTGGCTACACCTTC.

This clonotype was seen only a few times. The rearrangement joins TRBV24-1 to TRBJ1-2, with unresolved D. CDR1 is KGHDR, CDR2 SFDVKD, per germline. V was clipped by 6 bases and J by 0 bases, with 10 bases between them. The CDR3 is made up of 14 amino acids. CDR3 bases: TGTGCCACCAGTCTAGCGAGTACTAACTATGGCTACACCTTC. It yields the protein CATSLASTNYGYTF.

This clonotype was recorded many times. This sequence joins TRBV2 and TRBJ1-1, with TRBD1 matching 8 bases. With 6 bases clipped from V and 4 bases from J, the junction kept 4 bases outside the gene matches. The CDR3 totals 13 residues. The germline V gene encodes CDR1 SNHLY and CDR2 FYNNEI. CDR3 in DNA: TGTGCCAGCAGCAAAACAGGGGGCACTGAAGCTTTCTTT. Protein product: CASSKTGGTEAFF.

The chain uses TRBV10-3 and TRBJ2-2, with D perhaps matching TRBD1 or TRBD2 (5 bases each). The CDR3 covers 16 residues. V gave up 10 bases and J gave up 6 bases, with 24 bases separating them. From germline, CDR1 is ENHRY and CDR2 SYGVKD. In DNA, the CDR3 is TGTGCCAGCATCCGCCACGGGGCACTTGTCGCCGGGGAGCTGTTTTTT. Translation: CASIRHGALVAGELFF.

In regard to this clonotype: It may be a read error: a sequence one base away is much more abundant. This sequence joins TRBV24-1 and TRBJ2-1; perhaps TRBD1 as D (6 bases). The CDR3 is made up of 14 amino acids. V was shortened by 3 bases and J by 4 bases, with 9 bases between the two germline ends. Germline CDR1 and CDR2: KGHDR and SFDVKD. CDR3 sequence: CATSDRGSYNEQFF. In DNA, the CDR3 is TGTGCCACCAGTGATAGGGGGAGTTACAATGAGCAGTTCTTC.

This clonotype was found many times. This chain links TRBV7-6 with TRBJ2-1, with D possibly being TRBD1 (6 bases). CDR1 SGHVS and CDR2 FNYEAQ come from the germline V gene. The CDR3 covers 13 residues. V lost 6 bases, J lost 3 bases, and 9 bases lay in between. CDR3 nucleotide sequence: TGTGCCAGCAGGGAGGACAGCTACAATGAGCAGTTCTTC. Protein product: CASREDSYNEQFF.

This chain connects TRBV29-1 to TRBJ1-1, with TRBD1 matching over 8 bases. The junction had 16 bases not matched to a gene; V was cut back by 6 bases and J by 4 bases. Per germline, CDR1 SQVTM and CDR2 ANQGSEA. The CDR3 is made up of 16 amino acids. The CDR3 region is CSVPRGAGGAGTEAFF. CDR3 DNA: TGCAGCGTCCCACGGGGGGCAGGGGGCGCTGGCACTGAAGCTTTCTTT.

This clonotype was seen ten or more times. The V and J genes are TRBV20-1 and TRBJ2-5, with 14 bases matching TRBD2. With 3 bases clipped from V and 5 bases from J, the junction kept 8 bases outside the gene matches. The CDR3 has 16 residues. Germline V lookup: CDR1 DFQATT, CDR2 SNEGSKA (reference sequence). This chain's CDR3 is CSASETSGGAPETQYF. CDR3 sequence (DNA): TGCAGTGCTAGCGAGACTAGCGGGGGGGCCCCTGAGACCCAGTACTTC.

On this clonotype: It is likely a read error, because the conserved phenylalanine at the end of the CDR3 is missing. The DNA is left out, because the CDR3 cannot be placed on it with certainty; the CDR3 is given as TCRdb lists it. V is TRBV12-3 or TRBV12-4 and J is TRBJ1-4; TRBD1, the table's D call, was not compared with the DNA. The CDR3 adds up to 10 amino acids, both ends counted. The CDR3 reads CASSLETGFD.

The sample holds many counts of this clonotype. The chain has TRBV6-1 and TRBJ2-5; tentative D call: TRBD1 (5 bases). Deletions cut 10 bases from V and 4 bases from J, with 16 bases between. This CDR3 has 13 residues. The germline V gene has CDR1 MNHNS and CDR2 SASEGT. The CDR3 loop is CATGVSGAETQYF. CDR3 bases: TGTGCCACTGGGGTCAGTGGGGCAGAGACCCAGTACTTC.

The table lists this clonotype with many counts. The rearrangement uses TRBV7-3 and TRBJ2-3; D possibly corresponds to TRBD2 (6 bases). Looked up from germline, CDR1 is SGHTA and CDR2 is FQGTGA. The V end was cut by 5 bases, the J end by 0 bases, with 12 bases between. The CDR3 length is 15 residues. The CDR3 reads CASSRTGTSTDTQYF. DNA of the CDR3: TGTGCCAGCAGCCGAACCGGGACTAGCACAGATACGCAGTATTTT.

The chain links TRBV15 to TRBJ2-5; 8 nucleotides line up with TRBD1. This CDR3 spans 16 amino acids. CDR1 LNHNV and CDR2 YYDKDF come from the germline V gene (reference sequence). The ends lost 3 bases at V and 0 bases at J; junction bases unmatched: 6. Written as DNA, the CDR3 is TGTGCCACCAGCAGTCTTCAGACAGGGGACCAAGAGACCCAGTACTTC. It codes for CATSSLQTGDQETQYF.